This T cell receptor (beta chain) is from a study of blood T cell repertoires in COVID-19. The method was immunoSEQ multiplex PCR; TCRdb's version includes in-frame clones alone and lacks a portion of them. The table includes about 270,000 clones, approximately 91% detected once. The clonotype originates from a woman aged 35 to 49 with acute COVID-19. Sequencing input: PBMCs or T cells enriched from blood (not recorded which).

The CDR3 protein is CASSLGEGNSGNTIYF. CDR3 bases: TGTGCCAGCAGCTTAGGGGAGGGGAACTCTGGAAACACCATATATTTT. V gene TRBV7-8 combines with J gene TRBJ1-3; the D gene is possibly TRBD1 (5 bases). V was clipped by 1 base and J by 0 bases, with 10 bases between them. CDR3 length equals 16 residues. Germline CDR1 SGHVS, CDR2 FQNEAQ.